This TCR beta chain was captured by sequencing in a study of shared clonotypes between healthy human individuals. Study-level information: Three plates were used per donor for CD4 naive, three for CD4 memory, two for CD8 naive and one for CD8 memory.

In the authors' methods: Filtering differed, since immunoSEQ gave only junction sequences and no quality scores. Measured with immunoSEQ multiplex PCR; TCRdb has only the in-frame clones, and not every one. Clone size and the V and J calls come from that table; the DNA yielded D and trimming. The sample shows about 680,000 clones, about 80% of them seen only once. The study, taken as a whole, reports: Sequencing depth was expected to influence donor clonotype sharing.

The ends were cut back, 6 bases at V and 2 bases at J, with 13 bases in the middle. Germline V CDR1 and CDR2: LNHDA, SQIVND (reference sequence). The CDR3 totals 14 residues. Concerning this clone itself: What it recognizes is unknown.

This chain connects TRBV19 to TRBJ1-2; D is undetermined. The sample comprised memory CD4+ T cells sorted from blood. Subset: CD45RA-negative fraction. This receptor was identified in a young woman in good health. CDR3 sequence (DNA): TGTGCCAGTAGCACGAGAGTGGGGAACTATGGCTACACCTTC. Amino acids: CASSTRVGNYGYTF.